The present T cell receptor beta chain was sequenced within a study of tumor-infiltrating lymphocytes in oesophageal squamous cell carcinoma. The germline gives CDR1 MNHNS, CDR2 SASEGT. This CDR3 contains 12 residues. TCRdb re-called the PCR reads with MiXCR, one entry per CDR3 protein. The sample comprises approximately 9,600 distinct CDR3 sequences, about 60% of which are singletons, and about 34% rests with the top ten. The rearrangement joins TRBV6-1 to TRBJ1-6; D not resolved. The J call could be wrong; TRBJ2-7 is a better fit for the DNA end. This clonotype was sampled from a male donor with esophageal squamous cell carcinoma. The sample taken for sequencing was esophageal tumor tissue. In nucleotides, the CDR3 is TGTGCCAGCAGTTTGGGCACCTACGAGCAGTACTTC. Amino acids: CASSLGTYEQYF.